The present T cell receptor beta chain was sequenced within a study of T cell clonality in common variable immunodeficiency (dated by TCRdb to the mid-2010s). CVID was diagnosed by standard criteria: serum IgG, IgA and/or IgM reduced below normal range, plus specific antibody deficiency. There were around 46 subjects in the CVID group (around 15 female and 29 male), ranging in age from about 8 to 70 years, with a mean age of 40. Most CVID patients and most healthy controls were of Caucasian heritage. At the time of study participation, every CVID subject had been on replacement immunoglobulin therapy for at least one year. At the time of blood collection, no CVID subject was ill or was being treated with immunomodulatory or immunosuppressive medication. From each donor, 5 to 8 ml of heparinized peripheral whole blood was collected. Genomic DNA from adults with common variable immune deficiency (CVID) and from healthy adult controls was used for sequencing of TCRbeta CDR3 repertoires. Diluted blood was subjected to density centrifugation over Hypaque 1077 or Ficoll-Paque for isolation of peripheral blood mononuclear cells. Genomic DNA was extracted from unsorted mononuclear cells by Qiagen column purification or by a centrifugation-based method.

For sequencing input, CVID and control samples contributed equivalent amounts of genomic DNA. For every sample, a 60 bp segment covering the rearranged TCRbeta CDR3 region was amplified and then sequenced. The immunoSEQ assay, a bias-corrected multiplex PCR combined with high-throughput sequencing, was used to amplify TCRbeta. The study's processing was this. Every unique nucleotide sequence was considered a clone and was annotated with V, D and J genes, copy number and frequency. Sequences were labeled productive if in frame, and non-productive if out of frame or containing stop codons. As previously described, clonality was calculated on the basis of Shannon's entropy. The predicted amino acid sequences of productive clones were used to derive mean CDR3 Kyte-Doolittle hydropathy. Scaled V gene usage was hierarchically clustered using Manhattan distance and complete linkage with the R hclust function. Clone sharing by CDR3 amino acid sequence was assessed by resampling 12 repertoires per group over 100 rounds. The repertoires were screened for some 69 published EBV-specific TCRbeta sequences and approximately 240 published CMV-specific TCRbeta sequences. A couple of CVID samples that yielded fewer than 10,000 sequences were excluded from the analysis, so approximately 40 CVID repertoires were retained. In its TCRdb copy, this immuneACCESS table keeps in-frame sequences only and misses some clones. Where compared with another copy, unresolved V genes explain less than half of these, and the others have no known cause. That table gives V, J and clone size, and the DNA gave D and trimming. The table puts 15,000 to 25,000 clones in this sample, none counted just once. The top ten clones comprise under 30% of the sample.

The CDR3 measures 15 amino acids from cysteine to phenylalanine. Of the CDR3's DNA, 36 bases were read; they are in frame from base 1. Trimming leaves V shorter by 5 bases and J shorter by 4 bases, with the junction holding 9 bases beyond the gene matches. Sequences MNHEY (CDR1) and SVGEGT (CDR2) are obtained from the germline V gene. What the work shows at the level of the full study, not this receptor alone: According to the authors, finding the cause of the higher clonality in CVID would require sequencing the repertoires of T cell subpopulations. Healthy controls shared more TCRbeta clones with each other than CVID subjects shared among themselves (p < 0.0001). TCRbeta clonality was higher in CVID subjects than in healthy controls (t-test p = 0.018), and the increase was most characteristic of about a third of subjects. Correlations between repertoire features and clinical complications were limited by patient heterogeneity within the CVID cohort. Although equal DNA input was used, an average of about 75,000 unique sequences per sample was obtained for controls, compared with about 30,000 for CVID samples. Fewer deletions and N-nucleotide insertions were reportedly observed in CVID TCRbeta sequences, and highly modified clones with 13 or more V deletions were reportedly absent from CVID TCRbeta sequences.

With respect to this clone: Its cognate antigen has yet to be identified. The CDR3 end lies 3 residues beyond the end of the read and is filled in from the germline J gene.

The source of this sequence is a human donor with common variable immunodeficiency. This receptor chain uses TRBV6-2 or TRBV6-3 and TRBJ2-7, and 9 junction bases match TRBD2. The source material was peripheral blood mononuclear cells. CDR3 DNA, as far as it was read: TGTGCCAGCAGTCCCGCGGGGGGGTTGAGGTACGAG. This encodes CASSPAGGLRYE. Given in full, the CDR3 is CASSPAGGLRYEQYF.